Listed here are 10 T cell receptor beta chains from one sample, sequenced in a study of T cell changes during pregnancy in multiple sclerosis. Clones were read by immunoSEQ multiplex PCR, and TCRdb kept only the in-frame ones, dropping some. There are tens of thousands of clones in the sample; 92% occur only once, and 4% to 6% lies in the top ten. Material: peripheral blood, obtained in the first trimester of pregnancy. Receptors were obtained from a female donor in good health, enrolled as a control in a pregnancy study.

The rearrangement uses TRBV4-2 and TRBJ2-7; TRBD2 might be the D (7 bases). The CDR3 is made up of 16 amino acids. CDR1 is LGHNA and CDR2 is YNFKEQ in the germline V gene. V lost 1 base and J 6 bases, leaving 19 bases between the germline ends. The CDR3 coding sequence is TGTGCCAGCAGCCAAGTTGGGGGCGGGAGTGGGGTCGAGCAGTACTTC. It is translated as CASSQVGGGSGVEQYF.

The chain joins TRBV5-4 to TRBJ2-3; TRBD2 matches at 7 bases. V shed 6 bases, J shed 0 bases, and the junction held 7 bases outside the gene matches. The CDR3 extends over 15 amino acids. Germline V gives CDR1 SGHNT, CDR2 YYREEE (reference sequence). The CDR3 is CASKSGGISTDTQYF. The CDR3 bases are TGTGCCAGCAAGTCGGGAGGCATTAGCACAGATACGCAGTATTTT.

This CDR3 reads CASSPSSYEQYF. CDR3 coding DNA: TGTGCCAGCAGCCCTAGCTCCTACGAGCAGTACTTC. The V gene is TRBV7-2, the J gene TRBJ2-7; D not resolved. The CDR3 is 12 residues long. Germline V gene lookup returns CDR1 SGHTA and CDR2 FQGNSA. V lost 5 bases and J lost 0, with 5 bases in between.

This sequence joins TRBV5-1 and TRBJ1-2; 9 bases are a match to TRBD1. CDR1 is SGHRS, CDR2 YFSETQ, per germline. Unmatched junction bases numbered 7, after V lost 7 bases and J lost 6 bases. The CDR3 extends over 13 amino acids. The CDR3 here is CASGDRQGDGYTF. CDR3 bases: TGCGCCAGCGGGGATCGACAGGGGGATGGCTACACCTTC.

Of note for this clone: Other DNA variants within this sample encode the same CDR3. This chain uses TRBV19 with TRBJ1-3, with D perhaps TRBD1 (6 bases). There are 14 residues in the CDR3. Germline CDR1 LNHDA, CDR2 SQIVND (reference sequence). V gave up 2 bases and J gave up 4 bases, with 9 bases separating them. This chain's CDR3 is CASSIRGGGNTIYF. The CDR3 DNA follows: TGTGCCAGTAGTATAAGAGGGGGAGGAAACACCATATATTTT.

CDR3 residues: CASSLGHRIAGGTDTQYF. CDR3 nucleotides: TGCGCCAGCAGCCTGGGCCATCGAATAGCGGGCGGCACAGATACGCAGTATTTT. The chain carries TRBV5-1 and TRBJ2-3; 7 bases match TRBD2. CDR3 length equals 18 residues. Germline CDR1 is SGHRS and CDR2 is YFSETQ. J gave up 1 base and V 4 bases, and 15 bases lay outside the gene matches.

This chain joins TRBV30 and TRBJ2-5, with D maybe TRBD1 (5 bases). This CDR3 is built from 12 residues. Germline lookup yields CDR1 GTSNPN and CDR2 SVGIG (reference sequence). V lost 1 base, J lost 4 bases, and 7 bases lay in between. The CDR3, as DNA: TGTGCCTGGAGTGGGGGCGGAGAGACCCAGTACTTC. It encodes CAWSGGGETQYF.

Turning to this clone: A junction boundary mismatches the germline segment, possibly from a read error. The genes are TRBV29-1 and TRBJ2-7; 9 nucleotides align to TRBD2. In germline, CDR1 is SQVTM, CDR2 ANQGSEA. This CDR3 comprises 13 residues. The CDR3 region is CSVERGGEYGQYF. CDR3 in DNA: TGCAGCGTTGAGCGGGGGGGCGAATACGGGCAGTACTTC.

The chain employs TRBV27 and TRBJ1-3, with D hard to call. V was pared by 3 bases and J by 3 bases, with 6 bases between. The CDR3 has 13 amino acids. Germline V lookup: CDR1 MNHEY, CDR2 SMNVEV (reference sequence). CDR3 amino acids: CASSLTGGNTIYF. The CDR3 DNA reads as TGTGCCAGCAGTTTGACGGGTGGAAACACCATATATTTT.

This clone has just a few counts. As DNA, the CDR3 is TGCAGCGGCAGGGACAGCCACTACGAGCAGTACTTC. Amino acid sequence: CSGRDSHYEQYF. The J gene is TRBJ2-7, the V gene TRBV29-1, with 7 bases fitting TRBD1. The CDR3 extends over 12 amino acids. The trim removed 7 bases at V and 3 bases at J, leaving 6 bases unmatched. CDR1 SQVTM and CDR2 ANQGSEA come from the germline V gene.